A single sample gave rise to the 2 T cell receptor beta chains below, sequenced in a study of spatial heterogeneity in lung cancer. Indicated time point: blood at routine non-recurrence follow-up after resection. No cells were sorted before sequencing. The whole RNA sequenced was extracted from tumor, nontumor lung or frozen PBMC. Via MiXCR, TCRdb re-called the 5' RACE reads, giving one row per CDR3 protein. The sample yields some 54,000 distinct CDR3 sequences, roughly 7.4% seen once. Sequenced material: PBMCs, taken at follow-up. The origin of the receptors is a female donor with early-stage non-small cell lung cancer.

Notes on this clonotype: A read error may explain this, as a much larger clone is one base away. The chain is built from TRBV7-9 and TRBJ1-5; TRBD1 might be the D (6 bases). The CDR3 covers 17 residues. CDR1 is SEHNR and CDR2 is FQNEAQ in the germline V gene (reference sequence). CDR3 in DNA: TGTGCCAGCAGCGTGGACAGCCACGGTGGGGGCAATCAGCCCCAGCAATTT. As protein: CASSVDSHGGGNQPQQF.

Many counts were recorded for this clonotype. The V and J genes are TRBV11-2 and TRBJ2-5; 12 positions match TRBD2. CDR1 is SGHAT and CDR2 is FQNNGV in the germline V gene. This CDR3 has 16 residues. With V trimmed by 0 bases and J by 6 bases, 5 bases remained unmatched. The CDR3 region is CASSLDLAGGQKTQYF. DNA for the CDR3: TGTGCCAGCAGCTTAGATCTAGCGGGGGGGCAGAAGACCCAGTACTTC.